This T cell receptor beta chain was documented in a study of beta chain features in type 1 diabetes. A sort by CD45RO/CCR7/CD25/CD127/CD95/CD27 yielded CD4+ naive, central memory, regulatory and stem cell-like memory cells. Sorted populations were all over 98% pure. For this clone: As yet, its antigen is unknown.

The study, taken as a whole, reports: The study found fewer insertions and more deletions at VDJ junctions in type 1 diabetes patients.

All of the isolated RNA was reverse transcribed, so expressed TCRB transcripts were sequenced. Using immunoSEQ multiplex PCR, the repertoire was profiled, and TCRdb retains in-frame clones only, with some absent. The sample gives some 400,000 clones, roughly 15% of which show up once; about 0.018% is in the top ten. The sequencing sample was made of naive CD4+ T cells from blood. The receptor was isolated from a woman in her late teens or twenties in good health.

Here the CDR3 DNA reads TGTGCCACCACCCAGAGCAGGGGTCCCACTGAAGCTTTCTTT. Translation: CATTQSRGPTEAFF. The V and J genes are TRBV15 and TRBJ1-1, with D tentatively TRBD1 (6 bases). Germline lookup yields CDR1 LNHNV and CDR2 YYDKDF (reference sequence). This CDR3 has 14 residues. Trimming took 7 bases from V and 4 from J, leaving 16 bases between them.